The 11 T cell receptor beta chains in this list originate from one sample, sequenced in a study of T cell responses to AZD1222 COVID-19 vaccine. Sequencing was performed with immunoSEQ multiplex PCR; in TCRdb, only in-frame clones are kept and a portion is missing. Here the sample spans 130,000 to 150,000 clones, 93% being singletons. The sample consisted of peripheral blood, taken on day 0 of AZD1222 vaccination. The receptors here all came from an adult in good health.

This sequence joins TRBV9 and TRBJ1-1; no clear D. The CDR3 extends over 13 amino acids. V lost 0 bases and J lost 7, with 10 bases in between. Per germline, CDR1 SGDLS and CDR2 YYNGEE. The CDR3 DNA reads as TGTGCCAGCAGCGTAGAAACGGACGGTGAAGCTTTCTTT. It specifies CASSVETDGEAFF.

This clone was observed a single time. V is TRBV6-1 and J is TRBJ1-1; TRBD1 aligns across 9 bases. Trimming removed 4 bases from V and 1 base from J; junction bases left unmatched: 10. CDR1 is MNHNS and CDR2 is SASEGT in the germline V gene. The CDR3 runs 17 residues. CDR3 nucleotide sequence: TGTGCCAGCAGTGCCCGGCTGGGACAGGGCAAGAACACTGAAGCTTTCTTT. Its translation is CASSARLGQGKNTEAFF.

The chain combines TRBV18 with TRBJ1-6; D uncertain. The CDR3 loop spans 12 amino acids. V was shortened by 2 bases and J by 14 bases, with 10 bases between the two germline ends. Germline lookup yields CDR1 KGHSH and CDR2 LQKENI. The CDR3 spells CASSPGGITLHF. The DNA of the CDR3 is TGTGCCAGCTCACCAGGCGGTATCACCCTCCACTTT. Full variable domain (missing parts from reference TRBV18 and TRBJ1-6): NAGVMQNPRHLVRRRGQEARLRCSPMKGHSHVYWYRQLPEEGLKFMVYLQKENIIDESGMPKERFSAEFPKEGPSILRIQQVVRGDSAAYFCASSPGGITLHFGNGTRLTVT.

The rearrangement links TRBV4-1 to TRBJ2-7, with D possibly matching TRBD1 (5 bases). This CDR3 is built from 14 residues. Germline V gene sequence: CDR1 MGHRA, CDR2 YSYEKL. Trimming left V 1 base short and J 3 bases short, with 10 bases between. CDR3 sequence (DNA): TGCGCCAGCAGCCAAGGGGGCCCTAACTACGAGCAGTACTTC. It encodes CASSQGGPNYEQYF.

This clone has a handful of counts. The rearrangement uses TRBV7-2 and TRBJ2-1; D may correspond to TRBD1 or TRBD2 (5 bases each). The CDR3 contains 15 residues. The V end lost 7 bases, the J end lost 0 bases, and 13 bases lay between the germline ends. The V gene's germline CDR1 is SGHTA and CDR2 FQGNSA. The CDR3 loop is CASTPGASSYNEQFF. The CDR3, as DNA: TGTGCCAGCACTCCCGGGGCGAGCTCCTACAATGAGCAGTTCTTC.

This clone was recorded only once. The chain is built from TRBV29-1 and TRBJ2-5; 8 bases are shared with TRBD1. Germline CDR1 SQVTM, CDR2 ANQGSEA. The trim removed 4 bases at V and 4 bases at J, leaving 5 bases unmatched. This CDR3 spans 13 amino acids. CDR3 nucleotides: TGCAGCGTTGTCAGGGGGCGCTTAGAGACCCAGTACTTC. This encodes CSVVRGRLETQYF.

The J gene is TRBJ2-3, the V gene TRBV19, with D possibly matching TRBD2 (5 bases). The germline V gene encodes CDR1 LNHDA and CDR2 SQIVND (reference sequence). The CDR3 runs to 14 residues. V was cut by 1 base and J by 1 base, with 6 bases left in between. CDR3 coding DNA: TGTGCCAGTAGTATAGGGCGGGGCACAGATACGCAGTATTTT. It encodes CASSIGRGTDTQYF.

The V and J genes are TRBV11-2 and TRBJ1-6; D is undetermined. Germline V CDR1 and CDR2: SGHAT, FQNNGV. Between the trimmed V and J ends, which lost 3 bases and 4 bases, there was a span of 10 bases. The CDR3 spans 15 residues. The CDR3 region has the DNA TGTGCCAGCAGCTTGGACGGCGATTATAATTCACCCCTCCACTTT. It codes for CASSLDGDYNSPLHF.

The chain joins TRBV6-1 to TRBJ2-7, with 7 bases lining up with TRBD1. The J segment lost 3 bases and the V segment lost 1 base, leaving 6 bases of the junction unmatched. The CDR3 sequence is 15 residues long. Germline CDR1 is MNHNS and CDR2 is SASEGT. CDR3 bases: TGTGCCAGCAGTGAAGAGGGGACAGAGTTCTACGAGCAGTACTTC. This translates into CASSEEGTEFYEQYF.

The chain carries TRBV7-8 and TRBJ2-1; possibly TRBD2 for D (6 bases). The CDR3 totals 18 residues. Between the trimmed V and J ends, which lost 0 bases and 10 bases, there was a span of 25 bases. CDR1 is SGHVS, CDR2 FQNEAQ, per germline. The CDR3 reads CASSLAHITGTYYGEQFF. For the CDR3, the DNA is TGTGCCAGCAGCTTAGCGCACATTACCGGGACTTACTACGGGGAGCAGTTCTTC.

This clone has more than one count but fewer than ten. The chain's CDR3 is CASSQELVGRTSGVYTDTQYF. CDR3 DNA: TGTGCCAGCAGCCAAGAGTTGGTCGGTCGGACTAGCGGGGTTTACACAGATACGCAGTATTTT. The J gene is TRBJ2-3, the V gene TRBV4-2; 12 bases line up with TRBD2. Germline V gene lookup returns CDR1 LGHNA and CDR2 YNFKEQ. V gave up 0 bases and J gave up 2 bases; unmatched junction bases: 15. The CDR3 covers 21 residues.